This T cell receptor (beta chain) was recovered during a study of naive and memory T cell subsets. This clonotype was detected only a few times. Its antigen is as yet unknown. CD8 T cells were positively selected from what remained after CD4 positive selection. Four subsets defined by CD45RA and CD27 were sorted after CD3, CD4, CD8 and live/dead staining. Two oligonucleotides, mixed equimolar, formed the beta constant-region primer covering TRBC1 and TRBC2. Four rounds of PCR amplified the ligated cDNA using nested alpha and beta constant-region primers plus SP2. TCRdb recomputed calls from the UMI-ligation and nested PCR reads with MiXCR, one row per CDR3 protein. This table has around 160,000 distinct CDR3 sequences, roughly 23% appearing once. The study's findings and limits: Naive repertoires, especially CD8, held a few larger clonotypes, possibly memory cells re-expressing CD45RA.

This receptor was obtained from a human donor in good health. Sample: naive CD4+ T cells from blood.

The DNA for the CDR3 is TGCGCCAGCAGGTCGACGGCAACTAATGAAAAACTGTTTTTT. Translation: CASRSTATNEKLFF. The chain is built from TRBV5-1 and TRBJ1-4; D uncertain. CDR1 is SGHRS, CDR2 YFSETQ, per germline. V lost 5 bases, J lost 0 bases, and 8 bases lay in between. The CDR3 is 14 amino acids.